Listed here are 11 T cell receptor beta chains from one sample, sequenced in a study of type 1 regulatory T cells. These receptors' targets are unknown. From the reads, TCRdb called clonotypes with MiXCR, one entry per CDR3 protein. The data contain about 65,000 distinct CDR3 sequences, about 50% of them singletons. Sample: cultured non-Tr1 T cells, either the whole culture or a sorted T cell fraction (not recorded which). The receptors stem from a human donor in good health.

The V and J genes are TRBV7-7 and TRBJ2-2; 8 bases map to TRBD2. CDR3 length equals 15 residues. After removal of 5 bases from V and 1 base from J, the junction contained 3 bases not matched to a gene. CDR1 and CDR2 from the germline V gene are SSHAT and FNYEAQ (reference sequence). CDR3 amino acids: CASSKRGLNTGELFF. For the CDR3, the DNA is TGTGCCAGCAGCAAGCGGGGGCTGAACACCGGGGAGCTGTTTTTT.

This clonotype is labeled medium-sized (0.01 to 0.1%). The CDR3 here is CASSQTGQALLNEQFF. As DNA, the CDR3 is TGCGCCAGCAGCCAAACGGGACAAGCTCTTCTCAATGAGCAGTTCTTC. The chain couples TRBV4-1 to TRBJ2-1, with a possible D match to TRBD1 (6 bases). Trimming took 2 bases from V and 6 from J, leaving 17 bases between them. Germline CDR1 and CDR2: MGHRA and YSYEKL. This CDR3 is built from 16 residues.

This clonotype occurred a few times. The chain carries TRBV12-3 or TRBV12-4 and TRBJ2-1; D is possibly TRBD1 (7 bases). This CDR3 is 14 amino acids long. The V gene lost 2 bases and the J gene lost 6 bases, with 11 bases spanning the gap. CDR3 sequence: CASSLSQGGNEQFF. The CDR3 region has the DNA TGTGCCAGCAGTTTATCGCAGGGGGGCAATGAGCAGTTCTTC.

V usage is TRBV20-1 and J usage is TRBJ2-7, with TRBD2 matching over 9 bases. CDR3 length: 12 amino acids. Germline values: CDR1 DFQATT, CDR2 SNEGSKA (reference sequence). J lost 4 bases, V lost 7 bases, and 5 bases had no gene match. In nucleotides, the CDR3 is TGCAGTGGGCGGGGGGGATCTTACGAGCAGTACTTC. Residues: CSGRGGSYEQYF.

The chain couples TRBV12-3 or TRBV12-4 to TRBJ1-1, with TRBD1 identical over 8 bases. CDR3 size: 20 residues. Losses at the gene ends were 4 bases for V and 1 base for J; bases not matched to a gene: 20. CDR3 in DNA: TGTGCCAGCAGTTCTCTGGCTTGGAGGGGACAGGCCTTAAGGAACACTGAAGCTTTCTTT. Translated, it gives CASSSLAWRGQALRNTEAFF.

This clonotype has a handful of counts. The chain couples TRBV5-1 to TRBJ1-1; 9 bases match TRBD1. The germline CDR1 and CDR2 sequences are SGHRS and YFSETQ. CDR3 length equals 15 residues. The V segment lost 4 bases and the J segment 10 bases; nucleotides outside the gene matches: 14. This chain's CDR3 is CASSPLTGQGGVAFF. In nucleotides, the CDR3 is TGCGCCAGCAGCCCTTTGACGGGACAGGGAGGTGTAGCTTTCTTT.

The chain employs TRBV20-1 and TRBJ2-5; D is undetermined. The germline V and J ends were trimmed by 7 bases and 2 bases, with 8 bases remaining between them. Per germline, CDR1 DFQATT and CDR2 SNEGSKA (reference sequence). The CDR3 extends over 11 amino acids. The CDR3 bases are TGCAGTGGCGGCGAACAAGAGACCCAGTACTTC. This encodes CSGGEQETQYF.

The CDR3 loop reads CASSLNRGVPSGANVLTF. The CDR3 DNA is TGTGCCAGCAGTTTGAACAGGGGGGTCCCCTCTGGGGCCAACGTCCTGACTTTC. The chain carries TRBV6-2 or TRBV6-3 and TRBJ2-6; TRBD1 matches 8 bases. V shed 4 bases and J 0 bases; nucleotides not matched to a gene: 8. The CDR3 spans 18 residues. CDR1 MNHEY and CDR2 SVGEGT come from the germline V gene.

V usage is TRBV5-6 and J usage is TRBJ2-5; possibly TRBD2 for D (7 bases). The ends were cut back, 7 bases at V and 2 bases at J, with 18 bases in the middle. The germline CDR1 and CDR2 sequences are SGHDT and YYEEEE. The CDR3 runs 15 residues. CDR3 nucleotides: TGTGCCAGCGGGGTAGTAGGGGGGGCACAAGAGACCCAGTACTTC. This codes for CASGVVGGAQETQYF.

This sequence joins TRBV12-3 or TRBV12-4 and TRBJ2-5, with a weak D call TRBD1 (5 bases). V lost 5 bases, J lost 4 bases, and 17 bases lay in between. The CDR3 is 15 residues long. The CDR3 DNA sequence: TGTGCCAGCAGTACCCCCCGACAGTTTGGAGAGACCCAGTACTTC. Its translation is CASSTPRQFGETQYF.

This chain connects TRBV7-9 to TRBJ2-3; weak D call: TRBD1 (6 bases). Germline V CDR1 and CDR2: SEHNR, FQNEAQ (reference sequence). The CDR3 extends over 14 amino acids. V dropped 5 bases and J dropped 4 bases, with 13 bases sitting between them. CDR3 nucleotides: TGTGCCAGCAGCCGCGCGGCAGGGGCAGATACGCAGTATTTT. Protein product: CASSRAAGADTQYF. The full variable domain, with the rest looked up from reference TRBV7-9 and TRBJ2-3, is DTGVSQNPRHKITKRGQNVTFRCDPISEHNRLYWYRQTLGQGPEFLTYFQNEAQLEKSRLLSDRFSAERPKGSFSTLEIQRTEQGDSAMYLCASSRAAGADTQYFGPGTRLTVL.